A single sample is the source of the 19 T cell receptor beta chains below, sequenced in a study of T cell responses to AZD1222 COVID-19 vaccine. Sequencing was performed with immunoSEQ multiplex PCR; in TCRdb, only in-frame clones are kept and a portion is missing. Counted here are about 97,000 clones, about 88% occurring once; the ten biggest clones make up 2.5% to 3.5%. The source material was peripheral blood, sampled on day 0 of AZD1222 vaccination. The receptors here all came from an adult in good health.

CDR3 in amino acids: CASSQEYGSSYEQYF. CDR3 sequence (DNA): TGCGCCAGCAGCCAAGAATACGGAAGCTCCTACGAGCAGTACTTC. This sequence joins TRBV4-1 and TRBJ2-7; D is ambiguous. Per the germline V gene, CDR1 is MGHRA and CDR2 is YSYEKL. This CDR3 is built from 15 residues. V lost 0 bases to trimming and J lost 0 bases, with 9 bases between them.

CDR3 loop: CASSLTPGAEAFF. For the CDR3, the DNA is TGCGCCAGCAGCTTGACCCCAGGCGCGGAAGCTTTCTTT. V and J are TRBV5-1 and TRBJ1-1; D not resolved. V dropped 1 base and J dropped 8 bases, with 12 bases sitting between them. The CDR3 loop spans 13 amino acids. CDR1 SGHRS and CDR2 YFSETQ come from the germline V gene.

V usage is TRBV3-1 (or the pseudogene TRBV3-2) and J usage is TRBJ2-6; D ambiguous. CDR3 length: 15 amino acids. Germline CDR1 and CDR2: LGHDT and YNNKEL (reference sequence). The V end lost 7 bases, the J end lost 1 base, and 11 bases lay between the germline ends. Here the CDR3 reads CASTSYRSGANVLTF. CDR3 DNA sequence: TGTGCCAGCACTAGTTACCGGTCTGGGGCCAACGTCCTGACTTTC.

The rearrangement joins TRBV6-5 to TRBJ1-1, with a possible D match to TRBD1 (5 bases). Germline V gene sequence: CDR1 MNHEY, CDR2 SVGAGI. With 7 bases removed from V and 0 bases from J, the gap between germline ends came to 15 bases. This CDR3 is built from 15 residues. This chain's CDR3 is CASTRLDSLNTEAFF. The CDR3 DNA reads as TGTGCCAGCACTCGACTCGACAGTCTGAACACTGAAGCTTTCTTT.

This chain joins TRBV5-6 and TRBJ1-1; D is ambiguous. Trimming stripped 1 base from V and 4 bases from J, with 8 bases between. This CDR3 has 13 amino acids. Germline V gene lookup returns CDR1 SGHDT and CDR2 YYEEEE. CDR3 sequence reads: CASSLMGSTEAFF. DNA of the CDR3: TGTGCCAGCAGCTTGATGGGCAGCACTGAAGCTTTCTTT. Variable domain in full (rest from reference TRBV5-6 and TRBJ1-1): DAGVTQSPTHLIKTRGQQVTLRCSPKSGHDTVSWYQQALGQGPQFIFQYYEEEERQRGNFPDRFSGHQFPNYSSELNVNALLLGDSALYLCASSLMGSTEAFFGQGTRLTVV.

The CDR3 DNA sequence: TGTGCCATCAGTGAATCCACAGGGGGCGGCTACACCTTC. Translating it yields CAISESTGGGYTF. The genes are TRBV10-3 and TRBJ1-2; TRBD1 agrees at 9 bases. The V gene's germline CDR1 is ENHRY and CDR2 SYGVKD. CDR3 length: 13 amino acids. Trimming at V came to 3 bases and at J to 8 bases, leaving 4 bases not matched to a gene.

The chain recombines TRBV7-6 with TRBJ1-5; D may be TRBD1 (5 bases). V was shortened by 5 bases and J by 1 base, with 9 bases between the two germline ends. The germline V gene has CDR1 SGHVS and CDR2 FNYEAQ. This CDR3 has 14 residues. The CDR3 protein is CASSPGGSNQPQHF. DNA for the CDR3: TGTGCCAGCAGCCCCGGGGGAAGCAATCAGCCCCAGCATTTT.

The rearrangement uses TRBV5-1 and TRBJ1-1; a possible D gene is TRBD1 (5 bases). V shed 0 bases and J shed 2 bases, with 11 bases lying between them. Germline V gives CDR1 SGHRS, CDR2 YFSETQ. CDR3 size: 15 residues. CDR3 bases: TGCGCCAGCAGCTTGGTTATGGGGGTAAACACTGAAGCTTTCTTT. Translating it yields CASSLVMGVNTEAFF.

As DNA, the CDR3 is TGTGCCAGCAGCCCCCAGACAGGATTGGGGGTAGGGGCCCAGCATTTT. It yields the protein CASSPQTGLGVGAQHF. The chain joins TRBV7-2 to TRBJ1-5, with a tentative D call TRBD1 (6 bases). Germline CDR1 SGHTA, CDR2 FQGNSA. Trimming removed 5 bases from V and 11 bases from J, with 25 bases in between. The CDR3 is 16 residues long.

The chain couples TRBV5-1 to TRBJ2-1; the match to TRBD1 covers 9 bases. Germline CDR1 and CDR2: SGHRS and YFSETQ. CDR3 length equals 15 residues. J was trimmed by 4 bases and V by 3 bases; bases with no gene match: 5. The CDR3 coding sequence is TGCGCCAGCAGCTCGTCAGGACAGGGGTACAATGAGCAGTTCTTC. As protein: CASSSSGQGYNEQFF.

CDR3 loop: CASSLTSGQVQETQYF. The CDR3, as DNA: TGTGCCAGCAGCCTGACTAGCGGTCAAGTCCAAGAGACCCAGTACTTC. The chain joins TRBV7-9 to TRBJ2-5, with TRBD2 identical over 9 bases. CDR3 length: 16 residues. Germline V lookup: CDR1 SEHNR, CDR2 FQNEAQ (reference sequence). V dropped 5 bases and J dropped 1; count of bases not matched to a gene: 8.

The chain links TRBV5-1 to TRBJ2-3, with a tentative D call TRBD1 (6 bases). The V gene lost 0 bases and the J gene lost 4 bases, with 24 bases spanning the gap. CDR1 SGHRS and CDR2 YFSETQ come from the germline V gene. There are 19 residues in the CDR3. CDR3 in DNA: TGCGCCAGCAGCTTGGCCGGGTCTTTGTTACAGGGTAGGTCAGATACGCAGTATTTT. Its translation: CASSLAGSLLQGRSDTQYF.

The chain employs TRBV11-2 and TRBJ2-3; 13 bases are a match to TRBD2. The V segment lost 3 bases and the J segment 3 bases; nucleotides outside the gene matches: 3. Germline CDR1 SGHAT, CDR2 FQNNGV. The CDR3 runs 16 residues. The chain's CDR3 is CASSFTSGGATDTQYF. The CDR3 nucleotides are TGTGCCAGCAGCTTTACTAGCGGGGGGGCGACAGATACGCAGTATTTT.

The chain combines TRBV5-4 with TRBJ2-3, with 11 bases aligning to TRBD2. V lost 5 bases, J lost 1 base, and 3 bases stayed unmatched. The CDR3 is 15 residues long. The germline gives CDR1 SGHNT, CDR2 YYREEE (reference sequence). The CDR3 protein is CASRGGLAGTDTQYF. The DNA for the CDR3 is TGTGCCAGCAGGGGGGGACTAGCGGGCACAGATACGCAGTATTTT.

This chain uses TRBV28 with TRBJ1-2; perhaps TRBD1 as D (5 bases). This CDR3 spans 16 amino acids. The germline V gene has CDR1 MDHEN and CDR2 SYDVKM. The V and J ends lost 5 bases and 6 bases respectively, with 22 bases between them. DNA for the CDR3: TGTGCCAGCAGTCCCTTTCTATCCGGGACTTCTGATGGCTACACCTTC. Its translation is CASSPFLSGTSDGYTF.

The CDR3: CASSQGTSGGETQYF. CDR3 sequence (DNA): TGCGCCAGCAGCCAAGGGACTAGCGGGGGAGAGACCCAGTACTTC. This chain joins TRBV4-3 and TRBJ2-5, with 13 positions matching TRBD2. J was trimmed by 4 bases and V by 1 base; bases with no gene match: 0. Per germline, CDR1 LGHNA and CDR2 YSLEER. The CDR3 length is 15 residues.

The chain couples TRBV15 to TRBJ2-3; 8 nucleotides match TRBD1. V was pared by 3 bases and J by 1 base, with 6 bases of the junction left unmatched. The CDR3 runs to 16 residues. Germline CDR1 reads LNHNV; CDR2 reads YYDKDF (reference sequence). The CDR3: CATSREPGQGTDTQYF. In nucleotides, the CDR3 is TGTGCCACCAGCAGGGAACCGGGACAGGGCACAGATACGCAGTATTTT.

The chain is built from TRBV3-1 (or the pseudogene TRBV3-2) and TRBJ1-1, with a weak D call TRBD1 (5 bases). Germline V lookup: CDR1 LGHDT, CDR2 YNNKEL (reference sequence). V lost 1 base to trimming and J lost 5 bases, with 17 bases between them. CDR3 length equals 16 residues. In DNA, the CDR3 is TGTGCCAGCAGCCAAGGAGTTTTCTGGGGGTTAACTGAAGCTTTCTTT. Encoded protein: CASSQGVFWGLTEAFF.

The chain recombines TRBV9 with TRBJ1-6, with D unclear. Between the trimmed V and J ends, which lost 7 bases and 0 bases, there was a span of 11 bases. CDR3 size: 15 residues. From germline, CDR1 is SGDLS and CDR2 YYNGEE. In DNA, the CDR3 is TGTGCCAGCGCCGTCGACAACTCCTATAATTCACCCCTCCACTTT. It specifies CASAVDNSYNSPLHF.